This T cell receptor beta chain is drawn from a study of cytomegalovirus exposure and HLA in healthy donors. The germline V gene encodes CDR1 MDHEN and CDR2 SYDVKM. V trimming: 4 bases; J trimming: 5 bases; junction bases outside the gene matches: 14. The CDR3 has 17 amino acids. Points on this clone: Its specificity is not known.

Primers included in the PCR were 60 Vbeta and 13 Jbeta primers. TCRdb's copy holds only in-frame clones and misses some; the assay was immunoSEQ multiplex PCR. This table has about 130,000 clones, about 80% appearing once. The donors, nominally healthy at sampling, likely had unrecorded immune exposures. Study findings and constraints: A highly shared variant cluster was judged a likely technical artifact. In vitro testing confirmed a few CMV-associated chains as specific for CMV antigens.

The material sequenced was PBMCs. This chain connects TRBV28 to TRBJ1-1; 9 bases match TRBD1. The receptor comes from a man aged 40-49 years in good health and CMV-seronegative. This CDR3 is CASSSDNPGQGGTEAFF. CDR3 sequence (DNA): TGTGCCAGCAGTTCCGATAATCCGGGACAGGGCGGGACTGAAGCTTTCTTT. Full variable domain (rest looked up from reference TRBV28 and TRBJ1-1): DVKVTQSSRYLVKRTGEKVFLECVQDMDHENMFWYRQDPGLGLRLIYFSYDVKMKEKGDIPEGYSVSREKKERFSLILESASTNQTSMYLCASSSDNPGQGGTEAFFGQGTRLTVV.